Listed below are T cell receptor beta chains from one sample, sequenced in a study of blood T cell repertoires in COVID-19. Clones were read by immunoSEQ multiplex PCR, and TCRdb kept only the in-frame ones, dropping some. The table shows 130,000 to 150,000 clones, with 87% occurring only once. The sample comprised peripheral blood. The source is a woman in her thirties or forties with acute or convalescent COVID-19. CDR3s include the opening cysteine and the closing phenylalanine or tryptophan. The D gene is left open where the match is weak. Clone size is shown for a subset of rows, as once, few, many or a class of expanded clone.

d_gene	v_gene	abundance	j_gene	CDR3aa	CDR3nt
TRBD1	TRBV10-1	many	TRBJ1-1	CASDGTGGPLGRNTEAFF	TGCGCCAGCGACGGGACAGGGGGCCCTCTAGGTCGGAACACTGAAGCTTTCTTT
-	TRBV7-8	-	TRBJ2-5	CASTPLELVETQYF	TGTGCCAGCACCCCCCTCGAGCTAGTGGAGACCCAGTACTTC
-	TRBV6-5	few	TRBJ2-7	CASSYWSGPYEQYF	TGTGCCAGCAGTTACTGGAGCGGCCCCTACGAGCAGTACTTC
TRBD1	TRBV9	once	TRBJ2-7	CASSVVETGYEQYF	TGTGCCAGCAGCGTAGTGGAGACAGGGTACGAGCAGTACTTC
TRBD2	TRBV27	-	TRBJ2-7	CASSFHGGDERWNEQYF	TGTGCCAGCAGTTTCCATGGGGGGGATGAAAGGTGGAACGAGCAGTACTTC
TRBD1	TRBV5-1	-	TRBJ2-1	CASSFPTGRNNEQFF	TGCGCCAGCAGCTTCCCGACAGGGCGGAACAATGAGCAGTTCTTC
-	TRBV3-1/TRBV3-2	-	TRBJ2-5	CASSQGLVLETQYF	TGTGCCAGCAGCCAAGGGCTAGTGTTAGAGACCCAGTACTTC
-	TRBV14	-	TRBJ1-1	CASSQEPVTEAFF	TGTGCCAGCAGCCAAGAACCAGTCACTGAAGCTTTCTTT
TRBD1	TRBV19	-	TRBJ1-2	CASSPRGAGQGYGYTF	TGTGCCAGTAGTCCCCGCGGGGCGGGACAGGGTTATGGCTACACCTTC
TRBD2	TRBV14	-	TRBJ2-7	CASSQVLAGGQEQYF	TGTGCCAGCAGCCAAGTCCTAGCGGGGGGGCAAGAGCAGTACTTC
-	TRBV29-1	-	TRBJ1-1	CSVEGQWGTEAFF	TGCAGCGTTGAAGGACAGTGGGGCACTGAAGCTTTCTTT
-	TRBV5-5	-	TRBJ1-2	CASSLAGESYGYTF	TGTGCCAGCAGCTTGGCCGGGGAGAGCTATGGCTACACCTTC
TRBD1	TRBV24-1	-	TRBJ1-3	CATSPCPDRVLIDTIYF	TGTGCCACCAGTCCCTGCCCGGACAGGGTTCTAATTGACACCATATATTTT
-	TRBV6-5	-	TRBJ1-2	CASSYSTGRYGYTF	TGTGCCAGCAGTTACTCGACAGGTCGCTATGGCTACACCTTC
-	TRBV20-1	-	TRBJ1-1	CSASGANQAFF	TGCAGTGCTAGTGGGGCCAATCAAGCTTTCTTT
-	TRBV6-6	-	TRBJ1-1	CASSYGGVTEAFF	TGTGCCAGCAGTTACGGGGGGGTTACTGAAGCTTTCTTT
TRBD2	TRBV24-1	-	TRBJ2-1	CATSDSPGLAYVNHYEQFF	TGTGCCACCAGTGATTCTCCGGGACTAGCTTATGTTAACCACTATGAGCAGTTCTTC
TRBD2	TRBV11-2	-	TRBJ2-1	CASSPKTSGIWNEQFF	TGTGCCAGCAGCCCAAAGACTAGCGGGATTTGGAATGAGCAGTTCTTC
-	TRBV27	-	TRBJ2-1	CASTHGGNEQFF	TGTGCCAGCACCCATGGCGGTAATGAGCAGTTCTTC
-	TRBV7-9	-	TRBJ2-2	CASSLGVGNTGELFF	TGTGCCAGCAGCTTAGGAGTCGGGAACACCGGGGAGCTGTTTTTT
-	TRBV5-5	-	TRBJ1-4	CASSSSLTTTNEKLFF	TGTGCCAGCAGCTCCTCTTTGACAACAACTAATGAAAAACTGTTTTTT
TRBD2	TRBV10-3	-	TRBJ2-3	CAISEGLVTDTQYF	TGTGCCATCAGTGAAGGACTAGTGACAGATACGCAGTATTTT
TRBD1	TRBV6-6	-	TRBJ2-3	CASSPGQVELKPSTDTQYF	TGTGCCAGCAGTCCAGGACAGGTAGAGCTTAAACCTAGCACAGATACGCAGTATTTT
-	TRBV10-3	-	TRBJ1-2	CAISDVSKGGGYGYTF	TGTGCCATCAGTGACGTCAGTAAGGGTGGAGGCTATGGCTACACCTTC
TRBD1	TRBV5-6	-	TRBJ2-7	CASSLGTGYEQYF	TGTGCCAGCAGCTTGGGGACAGGATACGAGCAGTACTTC
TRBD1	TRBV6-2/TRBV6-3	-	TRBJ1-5	CASSQYRGDNQPQHF	TGTGCCAGCAGTCAATACAGGGGCGACAATCAGCCCCAGCATTTT
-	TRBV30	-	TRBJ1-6	CAWSVGRVRDSPLHF	TGTGCCTGGAGTGTAGGGAGGGTGAGGGATTCACCCCTCCACTTT
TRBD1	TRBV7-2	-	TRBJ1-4	CASSLYGGDSEARF	TGTGCCAGCAGCTTATACGGGGGGGACAGTGAGGCCCGTTTT
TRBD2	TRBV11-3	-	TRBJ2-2	CASSPGTSGNTGELFF	TGTGCCAGCAGCCCCGGGACTAGCGGAAACACCGGGGAGCTGTTTTTT
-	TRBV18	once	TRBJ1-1	CASSPYHFGGKEGGTEAFF	TGTGCCAGCTCACCATATCACTTCGGAGGGAAGGAGGGAGGGACTGAAGCTTTCTTT
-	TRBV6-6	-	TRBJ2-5	CASSYSVTQYF	TGTGCCAGCAGTTACTCCGTGACCCAGTACTTC
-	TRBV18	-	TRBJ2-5	CASSPDGVQTQYF	TGTGCCAGCTCCCCCGACGGGGTCCAGACCCAGTACTTC
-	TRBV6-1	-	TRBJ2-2	CASSEGRPNYPTGELFF	TGTGCCAGCAGTGAGGGGAGACCGAATTACCCAACCGGGGAGCTGTTTTTT
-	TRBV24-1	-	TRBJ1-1	CATSLQVLEAFF	TGTGCCACCAGTCTACAGGTTCTTGAAGCTTTCTTT
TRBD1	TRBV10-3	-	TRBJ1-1	CAISAGDRGPTEAFF	TGTGCCATCAGTGCAGGGGACAGGGGGCCGACTGAAGCTTTCTTT
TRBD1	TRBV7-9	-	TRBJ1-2	CASSYRTGTGYTF	TGTGCCAGCAGCTACCGGACAGGGACTGGCTACACCTTC
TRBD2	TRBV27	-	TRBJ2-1	CASSLSGAYNEQFF	TGTGCCAGCAGTCTGAGCGGGGCTTACAATGAGCAGTTCTTC
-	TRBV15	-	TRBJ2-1	CATSRGRTGSKWNEQFF	TGTGCCACCAGCAGAGGACGCACGGGTTCAAAGTGGAATGAGCAGTTCTTC
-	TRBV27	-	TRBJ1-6	CASSLSRGWSSPLHF	TGTGCCAGCAGTTTATCGCGGGGATGGAGTTCACCCCTCCACTTT
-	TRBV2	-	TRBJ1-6	CASSEEVGQNSPLHF	TGTGCCAGCAGTGAAGAGGTTGGGCAGAATTCACCCCTCCACTTT
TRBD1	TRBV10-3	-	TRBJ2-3	CAISPGGITDTQYF	TGTGCCATCAGTCCAGGGGGCATCACAGATACGCAGTATTTT
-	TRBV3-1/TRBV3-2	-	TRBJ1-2	CASSQRIWYGYTF	TGTGCCAGCAGCCAGCGGATCTGGTATGGCTACACCTTC
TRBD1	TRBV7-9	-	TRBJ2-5	CASSKDRGFETQYF	TGTGCCAGCAGCAAAGACAGGGGGTTCGAGACCCAGTACTTC
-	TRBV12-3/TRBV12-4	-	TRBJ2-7	CASTFYRGEQYF	TGTGCCAGCACCTTCTACCGTGGCGAGCAGTACTTC
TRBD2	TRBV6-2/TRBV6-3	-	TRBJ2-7	CASSRIGTSGRAGEQYF	TGTGCCAGCAGCCGGATCGGGACTAGCGGGAGGGCGGGAGAGCAGTACTTC
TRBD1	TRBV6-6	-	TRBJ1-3	CASSPGQGRSGNTIYF	TGTGCCAGCAGTCCTGGACAGGGACGATCTGGAAACACCATATATTTT
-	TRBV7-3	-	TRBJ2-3	CASSPNVGRRAPDTQYF	TGTGCCAGCAGCCCCAACGTGGGTAGGAGGGCCCCAGATACGCAGTATTTT
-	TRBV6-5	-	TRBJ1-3	CASSYSQISGNTIYF	TGTGCCAGCAGTTACTCTCAGATCTCTGGAAACACCATATATTTT
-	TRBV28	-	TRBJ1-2	CASSFEANRGYTF	TGTGCCAGCAGTTTTGAGGCGAACAGGGGCTACACCTTC
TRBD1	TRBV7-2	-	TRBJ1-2	CATQGQGGSGYTF	TGTGCCACACAGGGACAGGGCGGGTCGGGCTACACCTTC